The 5 T cell receptor beta chains presented below share a single source sample, sequenced in a study of PD-1 blockade in classical Hodgkin lymphoma. All patients relapsed after autologous stem cell transplantation, and brentuximab vedotin exposure varied. Measured with immunoSEQ multiplex PCR; TCRdb has only the in-frame clones, and not every one. Seen here are roughly 56,000 clones, around 90% observed once, and the top ten hold around 5%. This sample comprised peripheral blood mononuclear cells (PBMCs), obtained before the second cycle of nivolumab. Receptor source: a human donor with classical Hodgkin lymphoma.

This CDR3 is CASSSKAGGNNEQFF. The CDR3 DNA follows: TGTGCCAGCAGCTCAAAAGCGGGGGGGAACAATGAGCAGTTCTTC. The gene calls are TRBV7-3 and TRBJ2-1; 10 bases line up with TRBD2. Germline V gene data show CDR1 as SGHTA and CDR2 as FQGTGA. J lost 5 bases, V lost 4 bases, and 5 bases had no gene match. The CDR3 runs 15 residues.

The gene calls are TRBV5-1 and TRBJ1-3; D perhaps matches TRBD1 (5 bases). V lost 3 bases, J lost 8 bases, and 15 bases lay in between. The germline V gene encodes CDR1 SGHRS and CDR2 YFSETQ. This CDR3 has 14 residues. CDR3 amino acids: CASSWQAGGDTIYF. The CDR3 DNA reads TGCGCCAGCAGCTGGCAGGCAGGAGGGGACACCATATATTTT.

This clone was seen just once. V is TRBV15 and J is TRBJ1-5; D not resolved. V lost 5 bases and J 5 bases, leaving 16 bases between the germline ends. The CDR3 sequence is 15 residues long. Germline V CDR1 and CDR2: LNHNV, YYDKDF (reference sequence). The CDR3 spells CATSSLVDRDQPQHF. CDR3 nucleotide sequence: TGTGCCACCAGCTCATTAGTAGACCGAGATCAGCCCCAGCATTTT.

This clone was recorded a few times. The genes are TRBV4-1 and TRBJ2-5, with TRBD2 identical over 9 bases. V was pared by 3 bases and J by 2 bases, with 7 bases of the junction left unmatched. CDR1 is MGHRA, CDR2 YSYEKL, per germline. This CDR3 is built from 16 residues. The CDR3 sequence: CASSQYLAGEQETQYF. CDR3 bases: TGCGCCAGCAGCCAGTATTTAGCGGGGGAACAAGAGACCCAGTACTTC.

The chain combines TRBV5-1 with TRBJ2-1; 9 bases line up with TRBD1. CDR3 size: 15 residues. Germline lookup yields CDR1 SGHRS and CDR2 YFSETQ. Losses at the gene ends were 3 bases for V and 4 bases for J; bases not matched to a gene: 5. Here the CDR3 reads CASSSTGGAYNEQFF. The CDR3 bases are TGCGCCAGCAGCTCTACAGGGGGCGCGTACAATGAGCAGTTCTTC.